This record concerns one T cell receptor beta chain sequence. This clonotype was counted only a few times. Its specific antigen is unknown. Base qualities are not recorded, but no much larger clone differs from it by a single base. CDR1 is given as SGHTA and CDR2 as FQGNSA, both from the germline V gene. The CDR3 goes from the cysteine to the phenylalanine over 16 residues. The entry retains the CDR3 DNA only, 48 bases that are in frame from base 1. V is cut back by 1 base and J by 4 bases, with 6 bases in the junction unmatched. The sample comes from a study of identical twins (dated by TCRdb to about 2016). For the wider study: TCR alpha and beta repertoires from monozygotic twins, unrelated adults of various ages and cord blood were deep-sequenced to test whether fetal clonotypes persist. Replicate twin experiments were performed at different times using different library preparation protocols to rule out contamination.

Every donor was a healthy Caucasian. The researchers also sequenced three unrelated adults who were not twins: a male aged 18 to 30, a male aged 50 to 59, and a female aged 50 to 59. Using Miltenyi CD45RO+ enrichment and human naive T-cell isolation kits, memory (CD45RO+) and naive T cells were isolated from PBMC. The receptor library was made with 5' RACE. This sample was sequenced with an Illumina HiSeq 2000. A universal primer binding site was introduced by template switching, and a unique molecular identifier was present in the final cDNA, enabling accurate counting of TCR cDNA molecules. Specific primers in the conserved constant-segment region were used to synthesize first-strand cDNA for TCR alpha and beta chains. To control for contamination, every cDNA library carried two barcodes: a SMART-Mk sample barcode plus Illumina barcodes. TruSeq adapter sequences along with Illumina sample barcodes were introduced in two successive PCR steps. The TCR alpha and beta cDNA libraries were sequenced on the Illumina HiSeq platform using custom primers. The paper's processing steps were these. Raw reads were processed with MiGEC to extract unique molecular identifiers, and MiXCR was used to determine CDR3 positions. Recombination models were inferred per individual with the repgenHMM and IGoR tools using an EM algorithm. Shared clonotype analysis was performed with the tcR package in R, normalizing sharing by the product of cloneset sizes. Out-of-frame nonproductive sequences were analyzed to study raw recombination free of thymic and clonal selection effects. The public reads were run again by TCRdb, first through fastp at Q25 and then through MiXCR, and only productive beta chains were kept. Every CDR3 protein is listed once, alongside the most common genes and DNA of its rows. For this entry, the V and J calls and clone size follow TCRdb and not the study's own pipeline. For this sample there are 410,000 or so distinct CDR3 sequences; about 18% appear just once. The ten largest clones capture 9.5% to 15% of the sample.

The research as a whole found: In monozygotic twins, out-of-frame TCR alpha sharing was systematically underestimated by recombination models, although the models agreed with sharing between unrelated individuals. Compared with coincidental sharing between unrelated individuals, out-of-frame TCR alpha sequences shared between twins showed an excess of sequences with low generation probability. Zero-insertion analyses could be partly confounded by invariant T cells such as MAIT and iNKT, although diverse VJ usage argued against such confounding for most clonotypes. Because the same donors could not be followed over many years, the conclusions depended on cross-sectional statistical analysis. Abundant cord blood beta clonotypes carried fewer insertions; young adult naive repertoires showed a weaker similar trend, while memory repertoires showed none. The excess sharing between twins in beta out-of-frame sequences was weaker because fewer shared sequences reduced the signal-to-noise ratio.

Sequencing input: naive T cells sorted from blood. In the paper's terms, the cell subset or site label means: cells isolated with a human naive T-cell isolation kit. This receptor was taken from a man aged 45-60 years in good health. In this chain, TRBV7-2 is recombined with TRBJ2-3, with 9 middle bases fitting TRBD1. The CDR3 here reads CASSLEQGAQSDTQYF. The DNA sequence reads TGTGCCAGCAGCTTAGAACAGGGGGCGCAGTCAGATACGCAGTATTTT.